The T cell receptor (beta chain) under discussion was sequenced for a study of blood T cell repertoires in COVID-19. Original handling: Scientists estimated how many nucleated cells there were by amplifying reference gene primers. Assay: immunoSEQ multiplex PCR; the TCRdb copy retains only in-frame clones and omits some. That table supplies the V and J calls and clone size; D and trimming were determined from the DNA. The data show more than 200,000 clones, around 87% seen once. Residents of about two dozen US areas, aged about 18 to 95 years, made up the participants. Cohort assignment relied on participant-reported clinical history. Concerning this clone itself: One end of the junction varies from germline; a read error may be responsible.

Germline values: CDR1 SGHTA, CDR2 FQGNSA. The CDR3 runs 14 residues. V is TRBV7-2 and J is TRBJ2-7; D is uncertain. The sequence derives from a man in his thirties or forties in a cohort exposed to, infected with or recovered from COVID-19 (not recorded which). The material sequenced was PBMCs or T cells enriched from blood (not recorded which). The CDR3 spells CASSGTGSADGVNF. The CDR3 region has the DNA TGTGCCAGCAGCGGAACCGGGTCAGCCGACGGAGTGAACTTC.